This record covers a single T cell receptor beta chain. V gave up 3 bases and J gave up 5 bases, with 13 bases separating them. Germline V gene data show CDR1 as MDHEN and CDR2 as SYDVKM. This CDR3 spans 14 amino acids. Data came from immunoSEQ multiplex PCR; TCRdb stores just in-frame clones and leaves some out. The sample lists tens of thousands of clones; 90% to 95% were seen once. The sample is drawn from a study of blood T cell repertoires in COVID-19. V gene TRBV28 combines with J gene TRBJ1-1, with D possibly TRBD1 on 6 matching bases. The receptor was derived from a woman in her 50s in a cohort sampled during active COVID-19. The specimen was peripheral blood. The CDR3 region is CASSFRSGATEAFF. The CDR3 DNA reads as TGTGCCAGCAGTTTTAGGTCAGGGGCAACTGAAGCTTTCTTT.